This T cell receptor (beta chain) was sequenced during a study of response to subunit inactivated influenza vaccine. TCRdb itself ran the RT-PCR reads through MiXCR, one entry per CDR3 protein. This table has approximately 520,000 distinct CDR3 sequences, roughly 27% appearing once. In regard to this clonotype: What it binds is not known.

The study's findings and limits: The authors suggested that every seasonal influenza vaccination recruits few new T cells.

This TCR derives from a man aged 45-60 years who received an inactivated influenza vaccine. The sample here was CD4+ T cells sorted from PBMCs, taken more than 4 days after vaccination.

The CDR3 protein is CASAASMGQNPFF. The DNA for the CDR3 is TGTGCCAGCGCTGCGAGCATGGGACAGAATCCGTTCTTC. The chain couples TRBV13 to TRBJ2-1; 7 positions match TRBD1. V gave up 8 bases and J gave up 15 bases; unmatched junction bases: 16. Germline V lookup: CDR1 PRHDT, CDR2 FYEKMQ (reference sequence). CDR3 length: 13 amino acids.